A single sample is the source of the 26 T cell receptor beta chains below, sequenced in a study of blood T cell repertoires in COVID-19. Only in-frame clones appear in the TCRdb table, and some are missing; sequencing was by immunoSEQ multiplex PCR. The data show some 430,000 clones, around 90% seen once. Sequenced: PBMCs or T cells enriched from blood (not recorded which). The origin of the receptors is a young man who had recovered from COVID-19.

This chain links TRBV19 with TRBJ2-5, with unresolved D. The germline V and J ends were trimmed by 3 bases and 5 bases, with 10 bases remaining between them. Germline V CDR1 and CDR2: LNHDA, SQIVND (reference sequence). The CDR3 length is 13 residues. The CDR3 DNA reads as TGTGCCAGTAGTATGACCTACGGGGAGACCCAGTACTTC. Its translation: CASSMTYGETQYF.

V and J are TRBV5-4 and TRBJ1-2; D is unclear. Germline CDR1 SGHNT, CDR2 YYREEE (reference sequence). This CDR3 contains 13 residues. Trimming took 0 bases from V and 7 from J, leaving 10 bases between them. The CDR3 is CASSLAKSGGYTF. CDR3 DNA sequence: TGTGCCAGCAGCTTGGCCAAGTCCGGTGGCTACACCTTC.

This rearrangement joins TRBV7-9 to TRBJ1-4, with D possibly TRBD1 on 5 matching bases. Germline V gene sequence: CDR1 SEHNR, CDR2 FQNEAQ (reference sequence). Trimming pared 2 bases from V and 1 base from J, leaving 11 bases between. The CDR3 covers 16 residues. CDR3: CASSLLLGETNEKLFF. The CDR3 DNA follows: TGTGCCAGCAGCTTACTCCTAGGGGAAACTAATGAAAAACTGTTTTTT.

The chain is built from TRBV7-8 and TRBJ1-5; D is perhaps TRBD1 (5 bases). The CDR3 spans 16 residues. V was shortened by 5 bases and J by 3 bases, with 17 bases between the two germline ends. Looked up from germline, CDR1 is SGHVS and CDR2 is FQNEAQ. In DNA form, the CDR3 reads TGTGCCAGCAGCGTAATCAGGGTTGACGACAATCAGCCCCAGCATTTT. As protein: CASSVIRVDDNQPQHF.

As regards this clone: Other DNA sequences within the sample encode an identical CDR3. The chain carries TRBV19 and TRBJ1-1; D is unclear. Trimming removed 4 bases at V and 3 bases at J, with 6 bases between. This CDR3 is built from 12 residues. From germline, CDR1 is LNHDA and CDR2 SQIVND (reference sequence). This CDR3 reads CASSTGYTEAFF. CDR3 DNA sequence: TGTGCCAGTAGTACAGGCTACACTGAAGCTTTCTTT.

The chain couples TRBV5-1 to TRBJ1-5, with a possible D match to TRBD1 (5 bases). Trimming took off 3 bases at V and 5 bases at J, with 15 bases between the two ends. The germline gives CDR1 SGHRS, CDR2 YFSETQ. CDR3 size: 15 residues. This CDR3 is CASSSNGAGDQPQHF. The CDR3 coding sequence is TGCGCCAGCAGCTCAAATGGTGCGGGGGATCAGCCCCAGCATTTT.

Concerning this clone: Other DNA sequences in this specimen translate into the identical CDR3. The rearrangement joins TRBV5-1 to TRBJ2-7; tentatively, D is TRBD1 (5 bases). CDR3 length: 13 residues. Looked up from germline, CDR1 is SGHRS and CDR2 is YFSETQ. V was trimmed by 0 bases and J by 4 bases, leaving 8 bases between them. CDR3 sequence: CASSLGQSYEQYF. For the CDR3, the DNA is TGCGCCAGCAGCTTGGGACAGTCTTACGAGCAGTACTTC.

V usage is TRBV28 and J usage is TRBJ2-1; TRBD2 matches at 10 bases. CDR1 is MDHEN and CDR2 is SYDVKM in the germline V gene. The V gene end was trimmed by 4 bases and the J gene end by 6 bases; junction bases not matched to a gene: 6. The CDR3 spans 15 residues. The CDR3 loop is CASSSLAGVSNEQFF. CDR3 DNA sequence: TGTGCCAGCAGTTCCCTAGCGGGAGTGAGCAATGAGCAGTTCTTC.

The chain is built from TRBV18 and TRBJ2-3, with 10 bases fitting TRBD1. CDR3 length equals 15 residues. J gave up 4 bases and V 5 bases, and 6 bases lay outside the gene matches. CDR1 KGHSH and CDR2 LQKENI come from the germline V gene. The CDR3 spells CASSRTGGRADTQYF. DNA of the CDR3: TGTGCCAGCTCAAGGACAGGGGGAAGGGCAGATACGCAGTATTTT.

DNA of the CDR3: TGTGCCAGCAGCTTGTATGCGGCCTCTTACAATGAGCAGTTCTTC. Its translation is CASSLYAASYNEQFF. V usage is TRBV7-2 and J usage is TRBJ2-1; D gene ambiguous. The CDR3 loop spans 15 amino acids. V was cut by 3 bases and J by 4 bases, with 13 bases left in between. Germline V gene lookup returns CDR1 SGHTA and CDR2 FQGNSA.

The V gene is TRBV11-3, the J gene TRBJ2-5, with D possibly being TRBD1 (5 bases). Per germline, CDR1 SGHNT and CDR2 YENEEA. V was trimmed by 0 bases and J by 1 base, leaving 9 bases between them. This CDR3 has 15 amino acids. This chain's CDR3 is CASSLEYRGQETQYF. The CDR3 DNA sequence: TGTGCCAGCAGCTTAGAGTATAGGGGCCAAGAGACCCAGTACTTC.

The chain has TRBV7-9 and TRBJ1-4, with no clear D. Trimming removed 5 bases at V and 7 bases at J, with 17 bases between. This CDR3 has 15 amino acids. Germline V gene sequence: CDR1 SEHNR, CDR2 FQNEAQ (reference sequence). Here the CDR3 reads CASSLAEVRSEKLFF. The DNA of the CDR3 is TGTGCCAGCAGCCTGGCGGAAGTAAGGAGTGAAAAACTGTTTTTT. Looking up the rest from reference TRBV7-9 and TRBJ1-4 gives the full variable domain: DTGVSQNPRHKITKRGQNVTFRCDPISEHNRLYWYRQTLGQGPEFLTYFQNEAQLEKSRLLSDRFSAERPKGSFSTLEIQRTEQGDSAMYLCASSLAEVRSEKLFFGSGTQLSVL.

This chain joins TRBV2 and TRBJ1-1, with 9 bases matching TRBD1. The V segment lost 6 bases and the J segment 5 bases; nucleotides outside the gene matches: 4. Germline V gene sequence: CDR1 SNHLY, CDR2 FYNNEI. There are 13 residues in the CDR3. The CDR3 coding sequence is TGTGCCAGCAGGGGACAGGGACGAACTGAAGCTTTCTTT. This gives the protein CASRGQGRTEAFF. Based on the CDR3 plus reference TRBV2 and TRBJ1-1, the full variable domain is EPEVTQTPSHQVTQMGQEVILRCVPISNHLYFYWYRQILGQKVEFLVSFYNNEISEKSEIFDDQFSVERPDGSNFTLKIRSTKLEDSAMYFCASRGQGRTEAFFGQGTRLTVV.

V gene TRBV5-4 combines with J gene TRBJ2-5; D unresolved. V lost 2 bases to trimming and J lost 3 bases, with 2 bases between them. Germline V gene sequence: CDR1 SGHNT, CDR2 YYREEE (reference sequence). CDR3 size: 11 residues. Here the CDR3 DNA reads TGTGCCAGCAGCTTCGAAGAGACCCAGTACTTC. Translating it yields CASSFEETQYF.

The CDR3 loop reads CASSTGGGNTIYF. CDR3 coding DNA: TGTGCCAGTAGTACAGGGGGTGGAAACACCATATATTTT. The chain is built from TRBV19 and TRBJ1-3; 7 bases align to TRBD1. The CDR3 has 13 amino acids. CDR1 is LNHDA, CDR2 SQIVND, per germline (reference sequence). Unmatched junction bases numbered 0, after V lost 4 bases and J lost 3 bases.

The chain combines TRBV7-9 with TRBJ1-2, with D perhaps TRBD1 (6 bases). V lost 5 bases and J 4 bases, leaving 11 bases between the germline ends. CDR1 is SEHNR and CDR2 is FQNEAQ in the germline V gene (reference sequence). The CDR3 has 13 residues. The CDR3 DNA reads TGTGCCAGCAGCCCACAGGGTTTCTATGGCTACACCTTC. It translates to CASSPQGFYGYTF.

This chain links TRBV5-1 with TRBJ2-5; D gene uncertain. V was pared by 7 bases and J by 5 bases, with 6 bases between. This CDR3 region has 10 residues. The germline CDR1 and CDR2 sequences are SGHRS and YFSETQ. Here the CDR3 reads CASPLETQYF. The CDR3 DNA sequence: TGCGCCAGCCCTCTCGAGACCCAGTACTTC. Supplemented by reference TRBV5-1 and TRBJ2-5, the full variable domain reads KAGVTQTPRYLIKTRGQQVTLSCSPISGHRSVSWYQQTPGQGLQFLFEYFSETQRNKGNFPGRFSGRQFSNSRSEMNVSTLELGDSALYLCASPLETQYFGPGTRLLVL.

This CDR3 is CASSESVAKMSLFF. Written as DNA, the CDR3 is TGCGCCAGCAGTGAGTCGGTGGCAAAAATGTCTCTTTTTTTT. This chain joins TRBV10-2 and TRBJ1-4; D ambiguous. The V gene's germline CDR1 is WSHSY and CDR2 SAAADI. The CDR3 spans 14 residues. V was clipped by 0 bases and J by 17 bases, with 19 bases between them.

The chain has TRBV19 and TRBJ2-2; 11 nucleotides match TRBD2. The CDR3 has 19 residues. V dropped 2 bases and J dropped 5; count of bases not matched to a gene: 13. CDR1 is LNHDA, CDR2 SQIVND, per germline (reference sequence). CDR3 DNA: TGTGCCAGTAGTATAACCGCTCCGAGACTAGCGGGGATGACCGGGGAGCTGTTTTTT. Protein sequence: CASSITAPRLAGMTGELFF.

The chain is built from TRBV7-3 and TRBJ1-2; 9 nucleotides line up with TRBD1. V lost 5 bases to trimming and J lost 6 bases; unmatched junction nucleotides: 10. The germline CDR1 and CDR2 sequences are SGHTA and FQGTGA. The CDR3 is 15 amino acids. DNA for the CDR3: TGTGCCAGCAGCCTCACCCCGGGACAGGGAGATGGCTACACCTTC. It translates to CASSLTPGQGDGYTF.

The chain has TRBV6-1 and TRBJ1-1, with 7 bases identical to TRBD1. CDR3 length: 15 amino acids. CDR1 MNHNS and CDR2 SASEGT come from the germline V gene. The ends lost 2 bases at V and 11 bases at J; junction bases unmatched: 14. The CDR3 nucleotides read TGTGCCAGCAGTGAAAGGGTCATTAAGAGGGGGCGGGCTTTCTTT. It specifies CASSERVIKRGRAFF.

This sequence joins TRBV6-5 and TRBJ2-7, with 8 nucleotides matching TRBD2. Germline CDR1 reads MNHEY; CDR2 reads SVGAGI. Trimming at V came to 6 bases and at J to 3 bases, leaving 10 bases not matched to a gene. The CDR3 contains 15 residues. The CDR3 here is CASSRTLAGGYEQYF. In DNA form, the CDR3 reads TGTGCCAGCAGCCGCACTCTAGCGGGTGGCTACGAGCAGTACTTC.

This clone occurred once. CDR3: CASRDRGREGAFF. The CDR3, as DNA: TGTGCCAGCAGGGACAGGGGGCGGGAGGGAGCTTTCTTT. The V call is TRBV2, the J call TRBJ1-1, with 11 bases aligning to TRBD1. V shed 6 bases, J shed 10 bases, and the junction held 7 bases outside the gene matches. The length of the CDR3 is 13 residues. Per the germline V gene, CDR1 is SNHLY and CDR2 is FYNNEI.

This chain uses TRBV28 with TRBJ2-1, with TRBD2 matching over 7 bases. V lost 1 base and J lost 7; bases outside the gene matches: 7. The CDR3 loop spans 15 amino acids. CDR1 and CDR2 from the germline V gene are MDHEN and SYDVKM. The CDR3 DNA sequence: TGTGCCAGCAGTTTATTTGCGGGAGTCGAAAATGAGCAGTTCTTC. Translating gives CASSLFAGVENEQFF.

The chain is built from TRBV11-2 and TRBJ1-6; D perhaps matches TRBD1 (5 bases). CDR3 length equals 14 residues. Germline loops: CDR1 SGHAT, CDR2 FQNNGV. V was clipped by 7 bases and J by 5 bases, with 12 bases between them. The CDR3 DNA reads TGTGCCAGCAATCGGCGGGGCGATAATTCACCCCTCCACTTT. Its translation: CASNRRGDNSPLHF. The whole variable domain, remainder taken from reference TRBV11-2 and TRBJ1-6, is EAGVAQSPRYKIIEKRQSVAFWCNPISGHATLYWYQQILGQGPKLLIQFQNNGVVDDSQLPKDRFSAERLKGVDSTLKIQPAKLEDSAVYLCASNRRGDNSPLHFGNGTRLTVT.

The J gene is TRBJ2-2, the V gene TRBV19; tentatively, D is TRBD2 (5 bases). In germline, CDR1 is LNHDA, CDR2 SQIVND (reference sequence). V shed 4 bases and J shed 1 base, with 13 bases lying between them. This CDR3 has 16 residues. CDR3 sequence reads: CASSRGSGLNTGELFF. The CDR3 nucleotides are TGTGCCAGTAGTAGAGGGAGCGGTCTGAACACCGGGGAGCTGTTTTTT.